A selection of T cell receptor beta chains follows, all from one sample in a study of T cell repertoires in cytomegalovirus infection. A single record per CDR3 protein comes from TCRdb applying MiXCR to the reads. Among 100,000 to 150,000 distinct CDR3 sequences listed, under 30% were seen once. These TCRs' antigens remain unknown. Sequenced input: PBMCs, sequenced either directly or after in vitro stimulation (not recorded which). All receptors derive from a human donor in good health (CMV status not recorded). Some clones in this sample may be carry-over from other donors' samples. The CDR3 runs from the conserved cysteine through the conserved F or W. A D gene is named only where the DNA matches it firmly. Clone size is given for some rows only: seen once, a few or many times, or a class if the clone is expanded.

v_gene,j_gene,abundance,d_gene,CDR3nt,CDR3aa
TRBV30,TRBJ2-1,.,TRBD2,TGTGCCTGGAGTGTAGGACTAGCGGAGCAGTTCTTC,CAWSVGLAEQFF
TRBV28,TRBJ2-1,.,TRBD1,TGTGCCAGCACCAGGACAGGGAATGAGCAGTTCTTC,CASTRTGNEQFF
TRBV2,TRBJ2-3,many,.,TGTGCCAGCACCGACTCTAGCAGGAGCACAGATACGCAGTATTTT,CASTDSSRSTDTQYF
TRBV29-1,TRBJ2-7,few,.,TGCAGCGTTGTAGTAAGGGGTAGGTCCTACGAGCAGTACTTC,CSVVVRGRSYEQYF
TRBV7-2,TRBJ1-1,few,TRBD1,TGTGCCAGCAGCGCAAACAGGGGGCCGAACACTGAAGCTTTCTTT,CASSANRGPNTEAFF
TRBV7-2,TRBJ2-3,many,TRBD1,TGTGCCAGCAGCTTAGCGGGGACAGGCACAGATACGCAGTATTTT,CASSLAGTGTDTQYF
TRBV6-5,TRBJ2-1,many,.,TGTGCCAGCAAGCAACAGGTGAAGGGCGCCTACAATGAGCAGTTCTTC,CASKQQVKGAYNEQFF
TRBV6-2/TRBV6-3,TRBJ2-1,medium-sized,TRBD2,TGTGCCAGCAGCGGACTAGCGAAGGGTATTGCGGGTGAGCAGTTCTTC,CASSGLAKGIAGEQFF
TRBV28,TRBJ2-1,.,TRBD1,TGTGCCAGCAGTCCTCTCTCCGGGACAGGGGGCCTCAATGAGCAGTTCTTC,CASSPLSGTGGLNEQFF
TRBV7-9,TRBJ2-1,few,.,TGTGCCAGCAGCCCGTACCTGATAGGGGCTCGTGAGCAGTTCTTC,CASSPYLIGAREQFF
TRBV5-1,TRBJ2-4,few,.,TGCGCCAGCAGCTTGGCTCCGGGAGCCAAAAACATTCAGTACTTC,CASSLAPGAKNIQYF
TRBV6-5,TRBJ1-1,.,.,TGTGCCAGCAGTTACGTTTTGCGGTCAGGGCAGAACACTGAAGCTTTCTTT,CASSYVLRSGQNTEAFF
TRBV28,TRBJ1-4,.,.,TGTGCCAGCACTTTAACCGGACGCAATGAAAAACTGTTTTTT,CASTLTGRNEKLFF
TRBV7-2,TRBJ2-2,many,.,TGTGCCAGCAGCTTAGGGGGCAAGTACACCGGGGAGCTGTTTTTT,CASSLGGKYTGELFF
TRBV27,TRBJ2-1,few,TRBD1,TGTGCCAGCAGTTTATCCACAGGGGGCGCCTACAATGAGCAGTTCTTC,CASSLSTGGAYNEQFF
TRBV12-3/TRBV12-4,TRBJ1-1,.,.,TGTGCCAGCAGGCAGGGGCCGCTTAATAAAGCTTTCTTT,CASRQGPLNKAFF
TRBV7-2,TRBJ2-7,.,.,TGTGCCAGCAGCTTAGATGGAAGGACCTCCTACGAGCAGTACTTC,CASSLDGRTSYEQYF
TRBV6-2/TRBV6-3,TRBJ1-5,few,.,TGTGCCAGCACCCTAGGGTGGGTCCCCAATCAGCCCCAGCATTTT,CASTLGWVPNQPQHF
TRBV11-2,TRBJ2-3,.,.,TGTGCCAGCAGCTTAGTTTTCCGGAGCACAGATACGCAGTATTTT,CASSLVFRSTDTQYF
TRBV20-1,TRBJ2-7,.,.,TGCAGTGCCAAGGGGGGAGGGGGCGAGCAGTACTTC,CSAKGGGGEQYF
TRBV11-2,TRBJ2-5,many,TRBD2,TGTGCCAGCAGCTTAGAAGCTAGCGGGAGTGAGACCCAGTACTTC,CASSLEASGSETQYF
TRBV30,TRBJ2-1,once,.,TGTGCCTGGGGATTTAGTGCCTACAATGAGCAGTTCTTC,CAWGFSAYNEQFF
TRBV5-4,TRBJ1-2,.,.,TGTGCCACCCTTTCCGGAGGGAGCGCTAACTATGGCTACACCTTC,CATLSGGSANYGYTF
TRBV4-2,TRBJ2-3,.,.,TGTGCCAGCAGCCAAGTAGGGGATTGGGCAGATACGCAGTATTTT,CASSQVGDWADTQYF
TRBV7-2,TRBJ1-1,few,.,TGTGCCAGCAGGTCCAGGATGAACACTGAAGCTTTCTTT,CASRSRMNTEAFF
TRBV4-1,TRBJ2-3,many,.,TGCGCCAGCAGCCTTCAGGCCGGGGGTACAGATACGCAGTATTTT,CASSLQAGGTDTQYF
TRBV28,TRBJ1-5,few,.,TGTGCCAGCAGCCCGCTTATAGAGTATACAGGCAATCAGCCCCAGCATTTT,CASSPLIEYTGNQPQHF
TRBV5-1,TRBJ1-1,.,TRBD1,TGCGCCAGCAGTTTTTACCCCCGGGACAGGGTTTCCATAGACACTGAAGCTTTCTTT,CASSFYPRDRVSIDTEAFF
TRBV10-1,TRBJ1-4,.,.,TGCGCCAGCAGTGTGAAACAGGGCAGTGAAAAACTGTTTTTT,CASSVKQGSEKLFF
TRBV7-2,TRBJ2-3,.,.,TGTGCCAGCAGCTTGTTCCAGCTTAACACAGATACGCAGTATTTT,CASSLFQLNTDTQYF
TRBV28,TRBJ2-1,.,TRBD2,TGTGCCAGCAGTTTCCCCCTTGCGGGAGGCCCATACAATGAGCAGTTCTTC,CASSFPLAGGPYNEQFF
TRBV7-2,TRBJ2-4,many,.,TGTGCCAGCAGCTACCAGAGGAGTCCCATTCAGTACTTC,CASSYQRSPIQYF
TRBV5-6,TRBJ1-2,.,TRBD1,TGTGCCAGCAGTGACCGGGACAGGCCGTACTATGGCTACACCTTC,CASSDRDRPYYGYTF
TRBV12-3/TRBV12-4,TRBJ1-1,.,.,TGTGCCAGCAGTCCCTGGAACTCCCAGTCGGCTTTCTTT,CASSPWNSQSAFF
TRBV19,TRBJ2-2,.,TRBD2,TGTGCCAGTAGTTCGGGACTAGCGGCGAACACCGGGGAGCTGTTTTTT,CASSSGLAANTGELFF
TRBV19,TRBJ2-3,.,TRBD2,TGTGCCAGTAGTATGGGACTAGCGGCGTTCACAGATACGCAGTATTTT,CASSMGLAAFTDTQYF
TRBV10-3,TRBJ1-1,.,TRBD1,TGTGCCATCAGCTTCGGGACAGGGGGTGAAGCTTTCTTT,CAISFGTGGEAFF
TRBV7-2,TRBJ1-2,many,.,TGTGCCAGCAGCTTAGCGGAAGGAGCCGCCTATGGCTACACCTTC,CASSLAEGAAYGYTF
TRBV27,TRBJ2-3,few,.,TGTGCCAGCAGTCATACCGGGGGGCGGGGCACAGATACGCAGTATTTT,CASSHTGGRGTDTQYF
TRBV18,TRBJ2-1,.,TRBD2,TGTGCCAGCCTCCGGGGGGAACGAGCGAATGAGCAGTTCTTC,CASLRGERANEQFF
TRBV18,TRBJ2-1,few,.,TGTGCCAGCTCAGGTAGATTCAATGAGCAGTTCTTC,CASSGRFNEQFF
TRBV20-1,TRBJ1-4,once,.,TGCAGTGCTATAGGAGATGCAACTAATGAAAAACTGTTTTTT,CSAIGDATNEKLFF
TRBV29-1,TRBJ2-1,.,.,TGCAGCGTTGTAGTGCTAGTCAATGAGCAGTTCTTC,CSVVVLVNEQFF
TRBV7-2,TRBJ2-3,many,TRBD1,TGTGCCAGCAGCCCAGACAGGGGGGGAGATACGCAGTATTTT,CASSPDRGGDTQYF
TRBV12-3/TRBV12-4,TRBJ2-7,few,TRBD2,TGTGCCAGCAGTTTAGCCCCATCTCGACTAGCGGGAGGGACAGGTCGGAGCTACGAGCAGTACTTC,CASSLAPSRLAGGTGRSYEQYF
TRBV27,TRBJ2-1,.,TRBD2,TGTGCTGGAAAGAGGACTAGCGGGACTTCCTTCAATGAGCAGTTCTTC,CAGKRTSGTSFNEQFF
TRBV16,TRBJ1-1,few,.,TGTGCCAGCAGCCAATCGGCGGGGGCCTCTGAAGCTTTCTTT,CASSQSAGASEAFF
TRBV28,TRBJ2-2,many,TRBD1,TGTGCCAGCAGTTTCCCCGGCCCAGGGGGCACCGGGGAGCTGTTTTTT,CASSFPGPGGTGELFF
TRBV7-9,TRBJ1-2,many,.,TGTGCCAGCAGCCTTATCACCGGGTTAGACTATGGCTACACCTTC,CASSLITGLDYGYTF
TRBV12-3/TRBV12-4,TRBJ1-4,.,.,TGTGCCAGCAGCCCCGGACGGGGGCTCTATAATGAAAAACTGTTTTTT,CASSPGRGLYNEKLFF
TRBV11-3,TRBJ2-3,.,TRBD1,TGTGCCAGCAGCCTCGGACAGGGGATCGCAGATACGCAGTATTTT,CASSLGQGIADTQYF
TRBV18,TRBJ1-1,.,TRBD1,TGTGCCAGCTCGTACAGGGGGAGCCCTGAAGCTTTCTTT,CASSYRGSPEAFF
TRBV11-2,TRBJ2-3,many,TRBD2,TGTGCCAGCAGCAGGGGACTAGCGGGAGACACGCAGTATTTT,CASSRGLAGDTQYF
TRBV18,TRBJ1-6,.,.,TGTGCCAGCTCACCCCTGGACAGCCAAAGCAATTCACCCCTCCACTTT,CASSPLDSQSNSPLHF
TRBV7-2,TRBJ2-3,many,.,TGTGCCAGCAGCCGGCAAAGCACAGATACGCAGTATTTT,CASSRQSTDTQYF